The T cell receptor (beta chain) described here comes from a study of cytomegalovirus exposure and HLA in healthy donors. It was with 60 Vbeta and 13 Jbeta primers that the PCR ran. Using immunoSEQ multiplex PCR, the repertoire was profiled, and TCRdb retains in-frame clones only, with some absent. Among roughly 190,000 clones listed, 70% to 75% were seen once. Germline assignment: CDR1 DFQATT and CDR2 SNEGSKA (reference sequence). CDR3 length: 11 amino acids. The sequence derives from a man aged 30 to 39 in good health and CMV-seropositive. The chain carries TRBV20-1 and TRBJ2-5; D perhaps matches TRBD1 (5 bases). The sequenced sample was PBMCs. Here the CDR3 reads CGRVKEETQYF. In nucleotides, the CDR3 is TGCGGCAGGGTAAAGGAAGAGACCCAGTACTTC.